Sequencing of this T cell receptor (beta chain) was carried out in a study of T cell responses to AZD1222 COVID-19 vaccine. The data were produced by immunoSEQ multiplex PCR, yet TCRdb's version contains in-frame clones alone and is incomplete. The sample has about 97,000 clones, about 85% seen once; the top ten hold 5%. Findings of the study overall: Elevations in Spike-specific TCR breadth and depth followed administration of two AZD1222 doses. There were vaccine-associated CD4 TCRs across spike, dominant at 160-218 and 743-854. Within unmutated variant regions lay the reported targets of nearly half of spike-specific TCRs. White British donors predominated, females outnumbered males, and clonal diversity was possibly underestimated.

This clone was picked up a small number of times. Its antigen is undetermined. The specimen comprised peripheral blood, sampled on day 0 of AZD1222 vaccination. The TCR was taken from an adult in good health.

The CDR3 DNA is TGCGCCAGCAGCTTGTTGATTGGGACCGAGCAGTACTTC. This sequence encodes CASSLLIGTEQYF. The genes are TRBV5-1 and TRBJ2-7, with D perhaps given as TRBD1 or TRBD2 (5 bases each). CDR1 SGHRS and CDR2 YFSETQ come from the germline V gene. CDR3 size: 13 residues. V lost 1 base and J 6 bases, leaving 11 bases between the germline ends.